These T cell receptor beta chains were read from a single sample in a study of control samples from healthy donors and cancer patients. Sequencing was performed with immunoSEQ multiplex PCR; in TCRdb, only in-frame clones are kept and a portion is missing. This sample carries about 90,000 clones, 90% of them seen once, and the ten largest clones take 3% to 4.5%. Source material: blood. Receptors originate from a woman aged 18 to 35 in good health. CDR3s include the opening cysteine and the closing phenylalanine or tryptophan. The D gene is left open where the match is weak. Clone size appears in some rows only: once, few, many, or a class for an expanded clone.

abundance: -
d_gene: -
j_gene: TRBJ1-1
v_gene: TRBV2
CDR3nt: TGTGCCGGGGCTAGGGACCGGAACACTGAAGCTTTCTTT
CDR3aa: CAGARDRNTEAFF

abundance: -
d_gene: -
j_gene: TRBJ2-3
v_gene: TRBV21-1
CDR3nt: TGTGCCAGCAGCCCCGGGGGGCTTACAGATACGCAGTATTTT
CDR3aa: CASSPGGLTDTQYF

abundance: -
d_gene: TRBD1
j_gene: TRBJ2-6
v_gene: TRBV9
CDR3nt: TGTGCCAGCAGCGTCCCGACAGGGACATCAGGGGCCAACGTCCTGACTTTC
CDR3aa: CASSVPTGTSGANVLTF

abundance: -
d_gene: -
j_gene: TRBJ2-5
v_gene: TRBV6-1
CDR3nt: TGTGCCAGCAGTGAAGGGGACGGAGCCCCAGAGACCCAGTACTTC
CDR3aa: CASSEGDGAPETQYF

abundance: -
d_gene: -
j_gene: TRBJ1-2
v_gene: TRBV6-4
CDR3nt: TGTGCCAGCAGTGACTCGAGGGGAAGTGATGGCTACACCTTC
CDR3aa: CASSDSRGSDGYTF

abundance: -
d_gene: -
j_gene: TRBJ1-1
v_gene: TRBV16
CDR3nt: TGTGCCAGCAGCCAATTTGAGTCTCCCCGGGGGACTGAAGCTTTCTTT
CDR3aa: CASSQFESPRGTEAFF

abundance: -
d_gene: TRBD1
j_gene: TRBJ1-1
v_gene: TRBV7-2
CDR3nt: TGTGCCAGCACCCGGTCAGGGGGCGGCTTAGAAGCTTTCTTT
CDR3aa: CASTRSGGGLEAFF

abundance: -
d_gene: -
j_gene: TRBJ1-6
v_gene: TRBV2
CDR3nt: TGTGCCAGCACAGAGGGACGCCCGAGCTCCTATAATTCACCCCTCCACTTT
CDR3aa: CASTEGRPSSYNSPLHF

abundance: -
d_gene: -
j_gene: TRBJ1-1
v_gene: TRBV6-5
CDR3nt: TGTGCCAGCAGTTACCCCGGAGGGGCTGAAGCTTTCTTT
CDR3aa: CASSYPGGAEAFF

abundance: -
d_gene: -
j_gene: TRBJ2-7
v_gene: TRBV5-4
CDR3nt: TGTGCCAGCAGCTCCGCCAAGCACTACGAGCAGTACTTC
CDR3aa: CASSSAKHYEQYF

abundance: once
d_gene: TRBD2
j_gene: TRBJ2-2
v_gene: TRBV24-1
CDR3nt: TGTGCCACCAGTGATGCCTTAGCGGGAAAGAACACCGGGGAGCTGTTTTTT
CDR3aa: CATSDALAGKNTGELFF

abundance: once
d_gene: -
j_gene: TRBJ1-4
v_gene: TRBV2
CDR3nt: TGTGCCAGCAGTTTCACGACAACTAATGAAAAACTGTTTTTT
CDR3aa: CASSFTTTNEKLFF

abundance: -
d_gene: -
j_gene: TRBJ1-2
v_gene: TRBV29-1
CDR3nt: TGCAGCGTTGAAGAAACAGGACACGGTTACTATGGCTACACCTTC
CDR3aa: CSVEETGHGYYGYTF

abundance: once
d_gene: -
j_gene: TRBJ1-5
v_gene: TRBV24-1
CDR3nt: TGTGCCACCAGTTCTAGTCCTGGGGATCAGCCCCAGCATTTT
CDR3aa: CATSSSPGDQPQHF

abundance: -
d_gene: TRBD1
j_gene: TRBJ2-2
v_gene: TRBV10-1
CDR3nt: TGCGCCAGCAGCGATGAGGACAGGGCGGTGAACACCGGGGAGCTGTTTTTT
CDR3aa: CASSDEDRAVNTGELFF

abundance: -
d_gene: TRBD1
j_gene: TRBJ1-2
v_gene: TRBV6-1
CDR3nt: TGTGCCAGCAGTGAAGGAGGGGGCCGCTATGGCTACACCTTC
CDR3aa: CASSEGGGRYGYTF

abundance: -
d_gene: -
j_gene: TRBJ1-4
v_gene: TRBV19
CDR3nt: TGTGCCAGTAGTATAGGAGGAGGGCCTCCATGGTTTTTT
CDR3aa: CASSIGGGPPWFF

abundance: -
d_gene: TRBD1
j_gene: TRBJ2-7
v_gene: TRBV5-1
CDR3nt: TGCGCCAGCAGCAGGGGACAGTCCTACGAGCAGTACTTC
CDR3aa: CASSRGQSYEQYF

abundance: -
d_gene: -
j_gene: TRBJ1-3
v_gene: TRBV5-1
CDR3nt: TGCGCCAGCAGCTTGGCGGCCAGCTCTGGAAACACCATATATTTT
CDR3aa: CASSLAASSGNTIYF

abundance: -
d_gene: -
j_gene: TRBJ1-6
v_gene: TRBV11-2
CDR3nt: TGTGCCAGCAGCTTAGACTCACCCCTCCACTTT
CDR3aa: CASSLDSPLHF

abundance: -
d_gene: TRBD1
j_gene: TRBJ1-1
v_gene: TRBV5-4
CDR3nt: TGTGCCAGCAGCCTCAGTGACAGGGTGGACACTGAAGCTTTCTTT
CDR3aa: CASSLSDRVDTEAFF

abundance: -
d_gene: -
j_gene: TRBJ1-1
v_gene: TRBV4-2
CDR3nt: TGTGCCAGCAGCAGGAAAATGGCAGTCGAAGACTTAGCTTTCTTT
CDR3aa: CASSRKMAVEDLAFF

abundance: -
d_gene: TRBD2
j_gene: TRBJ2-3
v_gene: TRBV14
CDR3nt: TGTGCCAGCAGCCTAGCGGGGGCTAGCACAGATACGCAGTATTTT
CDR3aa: CASSLAGASTDTQYF

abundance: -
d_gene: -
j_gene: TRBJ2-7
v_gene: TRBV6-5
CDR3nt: TGTGCCGAAAGTCTCTCCCTCCGCGAGCAGTACTTC
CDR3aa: CAESLSLREQYF

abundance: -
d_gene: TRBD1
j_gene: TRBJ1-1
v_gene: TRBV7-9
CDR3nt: TGTGCCAGCAGCACGGGGGACAGAACATTGAACACTGAAGCTTTCTTT
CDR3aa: CASSTGDRTLNTEAFF

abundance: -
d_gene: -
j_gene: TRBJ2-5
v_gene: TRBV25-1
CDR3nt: TGTGCCAGCAGTGAACAGGTTACAGAGACCCAGTACTTC
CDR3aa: CASSEQVTETQYF

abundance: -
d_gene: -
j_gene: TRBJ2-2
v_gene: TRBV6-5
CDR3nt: TGTGCCAGCATAACAGAAGGGGTCCCCGGGGAGCTGTTTTTT
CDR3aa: CASITEGVPGELFF

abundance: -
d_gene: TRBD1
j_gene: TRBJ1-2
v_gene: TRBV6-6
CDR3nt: TGTGCCAGCAGTTACGCTACAGGGGCCGGAGGCTATGGCTACACCTTC
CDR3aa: CASSYATGAGGYGYTF

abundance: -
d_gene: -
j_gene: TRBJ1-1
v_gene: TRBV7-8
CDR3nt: TGTGCCAGCAGCTTCACCCAGGGGTGGAGCACTGAAGCTTTCTTT
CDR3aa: CASSFTQGWSTEAFF

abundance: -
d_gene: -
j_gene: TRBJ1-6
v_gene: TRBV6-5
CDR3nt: TGTGCCAGCGGATGGGGTGATTCCAATTCACCCCTCCACTTT
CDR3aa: CASGWGDSNSPLHF

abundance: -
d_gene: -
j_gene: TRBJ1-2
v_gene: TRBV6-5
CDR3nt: TGTGCCACCGAGGACGGAATCTATGGCTACACCTTC
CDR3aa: CATEDGIYGYTF

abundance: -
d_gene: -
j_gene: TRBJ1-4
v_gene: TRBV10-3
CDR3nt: TGTGCCACAGGAAGTCTCGGGCAACAGGCAACTAATGAAAAACTGTTTTTT
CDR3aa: CATGSLGQQATNEKLFF

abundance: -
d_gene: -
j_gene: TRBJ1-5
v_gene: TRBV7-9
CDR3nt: TGTGCCAGCAGCCTCCGGGATAGCAATCAGCCCCAGCATTTT
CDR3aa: CASSLRDSNQPQHF

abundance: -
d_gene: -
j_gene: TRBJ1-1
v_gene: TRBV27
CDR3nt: TGTGCCAGCAGTTCCGGTTCAAACACTGAAGCTTTCTTT
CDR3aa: CASSSGSNTEAFF

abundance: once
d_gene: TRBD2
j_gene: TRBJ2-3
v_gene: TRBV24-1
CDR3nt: TGTGCCACCAGTGACAGGACTAGCGGGGGAAGCACAGATACGCAGTATTTT
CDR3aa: CATSDRTSGGSTDTQYF

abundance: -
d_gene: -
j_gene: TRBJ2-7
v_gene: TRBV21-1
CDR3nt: TGTGCCAGCAGCATTAAGGGGCTAGAAGCGCGGTGGCAGTACTTC
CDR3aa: CASSIKGLEARWQYF

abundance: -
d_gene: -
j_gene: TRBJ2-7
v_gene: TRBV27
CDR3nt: TGTGCCAGCAGTAGCCCCAGCTCCTACGAGCAGTACTTC
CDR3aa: CASSSPSSYEQYF

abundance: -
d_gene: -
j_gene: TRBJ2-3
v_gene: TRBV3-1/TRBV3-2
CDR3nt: TGTGCCAGCAGCCCGTCCACAGATACGCAGTATTTT
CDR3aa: CASSPSTDTQYF

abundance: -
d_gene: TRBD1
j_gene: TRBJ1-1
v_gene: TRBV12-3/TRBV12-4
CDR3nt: TGTGCCAGCAGCCTCAGGGGGGACAATGAAGCTTTCTTT
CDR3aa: CASSLRGDNEAFF

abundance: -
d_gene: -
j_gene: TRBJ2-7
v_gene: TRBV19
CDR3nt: TGTGCCAGTAGTACGGTGAAGAGTGCATACTCCTACCTCGAGCAGTACTTC
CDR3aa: CASSTVKSAYSYLEQYF